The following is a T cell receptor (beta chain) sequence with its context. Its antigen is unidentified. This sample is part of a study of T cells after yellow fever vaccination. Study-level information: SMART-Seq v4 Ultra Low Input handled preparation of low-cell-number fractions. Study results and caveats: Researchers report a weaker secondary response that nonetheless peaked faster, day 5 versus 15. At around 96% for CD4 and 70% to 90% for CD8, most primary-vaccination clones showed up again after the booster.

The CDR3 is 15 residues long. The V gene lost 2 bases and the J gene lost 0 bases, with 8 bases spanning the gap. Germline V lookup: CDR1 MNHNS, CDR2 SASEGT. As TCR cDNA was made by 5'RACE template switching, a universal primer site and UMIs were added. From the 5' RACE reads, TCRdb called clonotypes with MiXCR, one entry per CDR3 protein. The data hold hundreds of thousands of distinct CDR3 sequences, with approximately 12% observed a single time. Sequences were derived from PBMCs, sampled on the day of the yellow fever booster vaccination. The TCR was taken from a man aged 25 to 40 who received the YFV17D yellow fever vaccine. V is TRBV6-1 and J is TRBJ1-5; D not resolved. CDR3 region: CASSERGYSNQPQHF. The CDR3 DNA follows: TGTGCCAGCAGTGAACGTGGTTATAGCAATCAGCCCCAGCATTTT.